This T cell receptor (beta chain) was profiled in a study of blood T cell repertoires in COVID-19. As for the study in general: The cDNA or gDNA used as material had been derived from T cells, B-cell-depleted T cells, or PBMCs.

The assay was immunoSEQ multiplex PCR, and TCRdb's table has in-frame clones only and misses some. The repertoire consists of under 150,000 clones, with over 80% occurring once and the leading ten covering about 3%. From germline, CDR1 is MDHEN and CDR2 SYDVKM. The junction had 9 bases not matched to a gene; V was cut back by 5 bases and J by 5 bases. The CDR3 is made up of 16 amino acids. This TCR was sampled from a woman aged 40 to 50 with active or convalescent COVID-19. The sequenced sample was peripheral blood. The chain carries TRBV28 and TRBJ2-2; 9 positions agree with TRBD2. CDR3 region: CASSTMREGATGELFF. The CDR3 DNA reads TGTGCCAGCAGTACCATGCGGGAGGGCGCGACCGGGGAGCTGTTTTTT.